Below, 18 T cell receptor beta chains from the same sample are listed, as sequenced in a study of a mutant IDH1 vaccine in newly diagnosed glioma. Specified time point: week 47, end of study. All doses held 300 ug of mutant IDH1 20-mer peptide, with topical imiquimod. Profiling relied on immunoSEQ multiplex PCR, and the TCRdb table lists in-frame clones only, not all of them. The sample has approximately 84,000 clones, roughly four fifths seen once; the top ten hold more than 5%. Their antigen targets remain unknown. The starting material was PBMCs, obtained from a glioma patient whose treatment included an IDH1 peptide vaccine. All receptors derive from a man aged 40-49 years with glioma.

This rearrangement joins TRBV2 to TRBJ2-7, with TRBD2 as a possible D gene (6 bases). Trimming took off 7 bases at V and 4 bases at J, with 20 bases between the two ends. Germline values: CDR1 SNHLY, CDR2 FYNNEI. The CDR3 is 15 amino acids. The CDR3 spells CASNTAGGVRYEQYF. The CDR3 region has the DNA TGTGCCAGCAACACAGCGGGTGGGGTAAGGTACGAGCAGTACTTC.

This clone came up once. The V call is TRBV6-1, the J call TRBJ2-7, with D perhaps TRBD2 (6 bases). The CDR3 spans 15 residues. Germline CDR1 and CDR2: MNHNS and SASEGT. V was cut by 8 bases and J by 1 base, with 18 bases left in between. The CDR3 DNA reads TGTGCCAGCTCGTCGGAGGGAAGGGGATCCTACGAGCAGTACTTC. It codes for CASSSEGRGSYEQYF.

The rearrangement joins TRBV5-6 to TRBJ1-2, with TRBD1 matching 8 bases. CDR3 size: 15 residues. Germline CDR1 is SGHDT and CDR2 is YYEEEE. V shed 4 bases, J shed 4 bases, and the junction held 9 bases outside the gene matches. The CDR3 reads CASSAAGGDGYGYTF. The CDR3 DNA follows: TGTGCCAGCAGCGCCGCAGGGGGCGATGGCTATGGCTACACCTTC. Complete variable domain (other parts from reference TRBV5-6 and TRBJ1-2): DAGVTQSPTHLIKTRGQQVTLRCSPKSGHDTVSWYQQALGQGPQFIFQYYEEEERQRGNFPDRFSGHQFPNYSSELNVNALLLGDSALYLCASSAAGGDGYGYTFGSGTRLTVV.

This clone was picked up a small number of times. This rearrangement joins TRBV30 to TRBJ2-5, with D perhaps TRBD1 (5 bases). The germline V gene has CDR1 GTSNPN and CDR2 SVGIG (reference sequence). V lost 5 bases to trimming and J lost 4 bases, with 14 bases between them. CDR3 length: 13 residues. The CDR3 DNA is TGTGCCTGGGCCAACAAGGGGCGAGAGACCCAGTACTTC. This codes for CAWANKGRETQYF. Filled out from reference TRBV30 and TRBJ2-5, the complete variable domain reads SQTIHQWPATLVQPVGSPLSLECTVEGTSNPNLYWYRQAAGRGLQLLFYSVGIGQISSEVPQNLSASRPQDRQFILSSKKLLLSDSGFYLCAWANKGRETQYFGPGTRLLVL.

The chain recombines TRBV7-2 with TRBJ2-7; D unclear. The germline V gene has CDR1 SGHTA and CDR2 FQGNSA. The CDR3 is 13 residues long. V dropped 4 bases and J dropped 7 bases, with 14 bases sitting between them. The CDR3 protein is CASSSLSQIEQYF. The CDR3 DNA reads TGTGCCAGCAGCTCCCTGTCCCAAATTGAGCAGTACTTC.

V usage is TRBV7-9 and J usage is TRBJ2-5, with D maybe TRBD2 (7 bases). Trimming left V 5 bases short and J 1 base short, with 14 bases between. There are 15 residues in the CDR3. Germline V gene lookup returns CDR1 SEHNR and CDR2 FQNEAQ (reference sequence). The CDR3 coding sequence is TGTGCCAGCAGCAGCAGAGGGGGGGCCCAAGAGACCCAGTACTTC. It codes for CASSSRGGAQETQYF.

The chain has TRBV19 and TRBJ2-5; possible D gene TRBD2, 6 bases. From germline, CDR1 is LNHDA and CDR2 SQIVND (reference sequence). The CDR3 totals 13 residues. V lost 5 bases and J lost 5, with 12 bases in between. CDR3 region: CASSLRGWETQYF. The CDR3 region has the DNA TGTGCCAGTAGTTTACGGGGGTGGGAGACCCAGTACTTC.

This clone was recorded once. This chain connects TRBV9 to TRBJ2-3; D gene unclear. Germline V lookup: CDR1 SGDLS, CDR2 YYNGEE. The germline V and J ends were trimmed by 0 bases and 0 bases, with 11 bases remaining between them. The CDR3 is made up of 16 amino acids. CDR3 nucleotides: TGTGCCAGCAGCGTAGCGTCCAGCGTTAGCACAGATACGCAGTATTTT. Protein sequence: CASSVASSVSTDTQYF.

The rearrangement links TRBV4-2 to TRBJ2-1; 9 bases are a match to TRBD2. This CDR3 comprises 16 residues. With 0 bases clipped from V and 3 bases from J, the junction kept 3 bases outside the gene matches. Germline V gives CDR1 LGHNA, CDR2 YNFKEQ. The CDR3 is CASSQDPAGGYNEQFF. The CDR3 bases are TGTGCCAGCAGCCAAGACCCAGCGGGAGGCTACAATGAGCAGTTCTTC.

The rearrangement uses TRBV5-1 and TRBJ2-5; TRBD2 agrees at 14 bases. This CDR3 comprises 17 residues. J gave up 2 bases and V 4 bases, and 7 bases lay outside the gene matches. Germline V CDR1 and CDR2: SGHRS, YFSETQ. CDR3 DNA: TGCGCCAGCAGCCGGGGGACTAGCGGGAGAGTTCAAGAGACCCAGTACTTC. Its protein product is CASSRGTSGRVQETQYF.

The J gene is TRBJ1-2, the V gene TRBV19, with TRBD1 identical over 7 bases. From germline, CDR1 is LNHDA and CDR2 SQIVND (reference sequence). J lost 9 bases, V lost 0 bases, and 4 bases had no gene match. There are 13 residues in the CDR3. Written as DNA, the CDR3 is TGTGCCAGTAGTATAGACAGGGGGGAGAGCTACACCTTC. It encodes CASSIDRGESYTF.

The rearrangement uses TRBV4-2 and TRBJ2-2; possibly TRBD2 for D (5 bases). CDR1 is LGHNA and CDR2 is YNFKEQ in the germline V gene. Trimming shortened V by 3 bases and J by 4 bases, and 12 bases separated the two germline ends. This CDR3 has 15 residues. The CDR3 coding sequence is TGTGCCAGCAGCCATTCCGGGGAACCCACCGGGGAGCTGTTTTTT. Protein: CASSHSGEPTGELFF.

This clone was counted between two and nine times. The genes are TRBV27 and TRBJ2-4; 9 bases map to TRBD1. The CDR3 spans 17 residues. The germline CDR1 and CDR2 sequences are MNHEY and SMNVEV (reference sequence). V lost 4 bases and J lost 3; bases outside the gene matches: 10. Here the CDR3 reads CASSSPGQGSYKNIQYF. The DNA of the CDR3 is TGTGCCAGCAGTTCCCCGGGACAGGGTTCCTACAAAAACATTCAGTACTTC.

The J gene is TRBJ1-2, the V gene TRBV27; D is unclear. Between the trimmed V and J ends, which lost 6 bases and 3 bases, there was a span of 11 bases. Germline V gives CDR1 MNHEY, CDR2 SMNVEV (reference sequence). The CDR3 sequence is 13 residues long. CDR3 sequence (DNA): TGTGCCAGCAGCCCCGGTTTCTACTATGGCTACACCTTC. Protein: CASSPGFYYGYTF.

This sequence joins TRBV19 and TRBJ2-7; 7 bases fit TRBD2. From germline, CDR1 is LNHDA and CDR2 SQIVND (reference sequence). The CDR3 consists of 14 residues. V trimming: 4 bases; J trimming: 3 bases; junction bases outside the gene matches: 6. This chain's CDR3 is CASSRASGFYEQYF. The DNA for the CDR3 is TGTGCCAGTAGTAGGGCTAGCGGCTTCTACGAGCAGTACTTC.

This chain connects TRBV7-8 to TRBJ2-1; TRBD2 agrees at 10 bases. Per the germline V gene, CDR1 is SGHVS and CDR2 is FQNEAQ. Losses at the gene ends were 4 bases for V and 8 bases for J; bases not matched to a gene: 14. This CDR3 comprises 17 residues. CDR3 coding DNA: TGTGCCAGCAGCTCTACCCGGCGTCTAGCGGGAGTTTATGAGCAGTTCTTC. Amino acids: CASSSTRRLAGVYEQFF.

In its sample, this clone was seen a few times. The chain employs TRBV6-5 and TRBJ1-1; TRBD1 matches at 7 bases. Trimming at V came to 6 bases and at J to 2 bases, leaving 9 bases not matched to a gene. The CDR3 covers 15 residues. Germline V gene data show CDR1 as MNHEY and CDR2 as SVGAGI. CDR3 loop: CASRKRGTVNTEAFF. In DNA, the CDR3 is TGTGCCAGCAGAAAGCGGGGGACAGTCAACACTGAAGCTTTCTTT.

This chain uses TRBV7-2 with TRBJ2-7, with D possibly matching TRBD1 (6 bases). V lost 5 bases, J lost 2 bases, and 16 bases lay in between. Germline V gives CDR1 SGHTA, CDR2 FQGNSA. The CDR3 spans 15 residues. CDR3 residues: CASSPRQEIPYEQYF. The CDR3 DNA reads TGTGCCAGCAGCCCGCGACAGGAAATACCCTACGAGCAGTACTTC.